This TCR beta chain was observed in a study of cytomegalovirus exposure and HLA in healthy donors. Across the whole study: Genotyping showed around 80% of roughly 400 donors falling in the Caucasian-associated ancestry cluster. General study points: Later analysis suggested links between common viral pathogens and several top significant clusters. The classifier was said to identify cytomegalovirus status with high specificity and sensitivity.

With 60 Vbeta and 13 Jbeta primers, the PCR was carried out. The method was immunoSEQ multiplex PCR; TCRdb's version includes in-frame clones alone and lacks a portion of them. Among approximately 130,000 clones, around 73% were seen once, and the ten largest hold around 1.2%. As to this clone: No antigen is known for it.

Germline trimming cut 4 bases from V and 3 bases from J; bases unmatched to any gene: 4. The CDR3 length is 14 residues. The germline gives CDR1 SGHTA, CDR2 FQGNSA. This clonotype was sampled from a man in his fifties or sixties in good health and CMV-seronegative. The sequencing sample was made of PBMCs. The rearrangement uses TRBV7-2 and TRBJ2-7; 9 bases are a match to TRBD1. The CDR3 DNA is TGTGCCAGCAGCTCCCAGGGACAGGGCTACGAGCAGTACTTC. This translates into CASSSQGQGYEQYF. The entire variable domain, with the rest obtained from reference TRBV7-2 and TRBJ2-7, is as follows: GAGVSQSPSNKVTEKGKDVELRCDPISGHTALYWYRQSLGQGLEFLIYFQGNSAPDKSGLPSDRFSAERTGGSVSTLTIQRTQQEDSAVYLCASSSQGQGYEQYFGPGTRLTVT.